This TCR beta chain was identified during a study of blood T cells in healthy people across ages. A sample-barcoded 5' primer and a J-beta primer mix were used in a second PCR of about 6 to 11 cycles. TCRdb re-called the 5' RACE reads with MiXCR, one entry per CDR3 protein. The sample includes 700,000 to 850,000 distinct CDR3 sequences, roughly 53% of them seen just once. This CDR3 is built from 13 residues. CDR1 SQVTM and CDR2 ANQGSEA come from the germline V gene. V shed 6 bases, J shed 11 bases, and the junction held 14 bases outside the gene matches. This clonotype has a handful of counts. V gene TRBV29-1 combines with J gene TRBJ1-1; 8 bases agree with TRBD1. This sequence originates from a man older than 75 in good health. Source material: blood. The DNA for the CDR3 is TGCAGCGTGGCCGGGACAGGAGGAGGGGAGGCTTTCTTT. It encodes CSVAGTGGGEAFF. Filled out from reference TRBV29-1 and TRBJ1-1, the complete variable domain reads SAVISQKPSRDICQRGTSLTIQCQVDSQVTMMFWYRQQPGQSLTLIATANQGSEATYESGFVIDKFPISRPNLTFSTLTVSNMSPEDSSIYLCSVAGTGGGEAFFGQGTRLTVV.